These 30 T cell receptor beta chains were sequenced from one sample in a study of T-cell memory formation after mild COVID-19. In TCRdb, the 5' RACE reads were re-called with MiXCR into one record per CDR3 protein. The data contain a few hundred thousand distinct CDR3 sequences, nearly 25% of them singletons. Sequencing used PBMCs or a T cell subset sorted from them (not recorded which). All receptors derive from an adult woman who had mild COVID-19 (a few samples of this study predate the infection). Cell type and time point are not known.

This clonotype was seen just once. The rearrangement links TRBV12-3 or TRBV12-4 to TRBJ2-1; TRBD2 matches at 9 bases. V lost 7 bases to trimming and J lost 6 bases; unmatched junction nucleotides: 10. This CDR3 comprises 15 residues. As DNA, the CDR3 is TGTGCCAGCAACCTTGGGCGGGAGGGCCGCAATGAGCAGTTCTTC. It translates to CASNLGREGRNEQFF.

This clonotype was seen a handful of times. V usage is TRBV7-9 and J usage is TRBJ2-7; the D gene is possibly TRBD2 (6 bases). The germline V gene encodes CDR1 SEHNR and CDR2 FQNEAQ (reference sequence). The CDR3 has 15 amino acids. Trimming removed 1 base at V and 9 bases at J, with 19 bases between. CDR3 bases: TGTGCCAGCAGCTTAGTGGGCCGGGGGAGTAAAGGGCAGTACTTC. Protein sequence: CASSLVGRGSKGQYF.

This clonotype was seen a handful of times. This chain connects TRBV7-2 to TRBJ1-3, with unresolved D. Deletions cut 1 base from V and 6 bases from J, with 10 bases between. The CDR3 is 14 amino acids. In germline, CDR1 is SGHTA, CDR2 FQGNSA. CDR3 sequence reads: CASSLVGVSNTIYF. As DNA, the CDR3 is TGTGCCAGCAGCTTAGTTGGGGTTTCAAACACCATATATTTT.

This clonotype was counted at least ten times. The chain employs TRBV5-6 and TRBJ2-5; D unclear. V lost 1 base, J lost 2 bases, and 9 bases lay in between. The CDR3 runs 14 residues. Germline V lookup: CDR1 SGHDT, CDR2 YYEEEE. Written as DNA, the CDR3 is TGTGCCAGCAGCTTGATTATTGTTCAAGAGACCCAGTACTTC. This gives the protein CASSLIIVQETQYF.

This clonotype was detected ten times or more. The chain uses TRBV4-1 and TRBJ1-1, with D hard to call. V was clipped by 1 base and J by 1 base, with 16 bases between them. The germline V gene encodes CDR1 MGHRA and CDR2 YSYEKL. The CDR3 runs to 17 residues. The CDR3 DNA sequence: TGCGCCAGCAGCCAAGGGAAAGGCGGACGGAAGAACACTGAAGCTTTCTTT. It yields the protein CASSQGKGGRKNTEAFF.

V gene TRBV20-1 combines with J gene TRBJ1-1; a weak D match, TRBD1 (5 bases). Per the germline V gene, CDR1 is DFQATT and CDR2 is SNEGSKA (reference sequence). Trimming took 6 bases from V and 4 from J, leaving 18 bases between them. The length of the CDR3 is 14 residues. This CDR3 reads CSARPRSGGTEAFF. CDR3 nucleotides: TGCAGTGCACGCCCACGTTCCGGGGGCACTGAAGCTTTCTTT.

The chain's CDR3 is CASSSASGPYEQYF. Here the CDR3 DNA reads TGTGCCAGCAGTTCGGCTAGCGGTCCCTACGAGCAGTACTTC. This sequence joins TRBV12-3 or TRBV12-4 and TRBJ2-7; TRBD2 agrees at 7 bases. With V trimmed by 4 bases and J by 2 bases, 5 bases remained unmatched. This CDR3 spans 14 amino acids.

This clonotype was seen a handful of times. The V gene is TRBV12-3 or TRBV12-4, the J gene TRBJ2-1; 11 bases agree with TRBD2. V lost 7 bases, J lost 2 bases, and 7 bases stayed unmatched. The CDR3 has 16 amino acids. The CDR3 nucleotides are TGTGCCAGCAAACTAGCGGGGGATGGCACCTACAATGAGCAGTTCTTC. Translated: CASKLAGDGTYNEQFF.

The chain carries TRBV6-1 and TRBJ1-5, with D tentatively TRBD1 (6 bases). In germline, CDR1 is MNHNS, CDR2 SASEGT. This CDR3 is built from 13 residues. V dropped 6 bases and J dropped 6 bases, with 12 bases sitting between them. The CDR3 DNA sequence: TGTGCCAGCAGAGGGGACAAATTTCAGCCCCAGCATTTT. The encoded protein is CASRGDKFQPQHF.

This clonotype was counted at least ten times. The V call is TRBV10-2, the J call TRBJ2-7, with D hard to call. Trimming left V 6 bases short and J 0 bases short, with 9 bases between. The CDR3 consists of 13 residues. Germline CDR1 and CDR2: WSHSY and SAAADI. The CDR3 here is CASSPLGSYEQYF. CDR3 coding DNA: TGCGCCAGCAGCCCCCTGGGCTCCTACGAGCAGTACTTC.

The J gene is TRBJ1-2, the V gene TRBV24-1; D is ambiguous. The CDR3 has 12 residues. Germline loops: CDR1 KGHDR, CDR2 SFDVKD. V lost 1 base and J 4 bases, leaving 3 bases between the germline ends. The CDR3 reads CATSDFGYGYTF. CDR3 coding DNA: TGTGCCACCAGTGATTTTGGCTATGGCTACACCTTC.

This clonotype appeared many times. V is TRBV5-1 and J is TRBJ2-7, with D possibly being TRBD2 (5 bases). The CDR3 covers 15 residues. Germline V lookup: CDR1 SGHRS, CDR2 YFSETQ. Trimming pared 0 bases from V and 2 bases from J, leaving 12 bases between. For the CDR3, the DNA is TGCGCCAGCAGCTTGGTCGGAGGACCCACCTACGAGCAGTACTTC. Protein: CASSLVGGPTYEQYF.

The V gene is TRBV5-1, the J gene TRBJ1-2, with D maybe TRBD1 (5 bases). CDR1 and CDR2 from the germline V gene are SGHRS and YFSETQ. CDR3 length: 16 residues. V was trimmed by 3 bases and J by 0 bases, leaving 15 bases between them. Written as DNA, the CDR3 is TGCGCCAGCAGCTCGGGAGCTCTGGACACTAACTATGGCTACACCTTC. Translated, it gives CASSSGALDTNYGYTF.

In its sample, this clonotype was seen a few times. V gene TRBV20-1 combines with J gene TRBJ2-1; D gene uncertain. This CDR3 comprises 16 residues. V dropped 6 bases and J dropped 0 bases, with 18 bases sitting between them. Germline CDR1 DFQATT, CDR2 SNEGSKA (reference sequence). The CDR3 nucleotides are TGCAGTGCCCCAATGATGACGGCGAGCTCCTACAATGAGCAGTTCTTC. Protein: CSAPMMTASSYNEQFF.

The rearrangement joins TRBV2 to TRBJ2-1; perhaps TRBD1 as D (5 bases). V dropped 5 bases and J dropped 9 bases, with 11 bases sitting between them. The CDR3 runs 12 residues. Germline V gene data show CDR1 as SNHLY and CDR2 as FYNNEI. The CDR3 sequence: CASSSGPGEQFF. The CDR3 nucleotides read TGTGCCAGCAGTTCAGGGCCCGGTGAGCAGTTCTTC. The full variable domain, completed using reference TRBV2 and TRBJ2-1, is EPEVTQTPSHQVTQMGQEVILRCVPISNHLYFYWYRQILGQKVEFLVSFYNNEISEKSEIFDDQFSVERPDGSNFTLKIRSTKLEDSAMYFCASSSGPGEQFFGPGTRLTVL.

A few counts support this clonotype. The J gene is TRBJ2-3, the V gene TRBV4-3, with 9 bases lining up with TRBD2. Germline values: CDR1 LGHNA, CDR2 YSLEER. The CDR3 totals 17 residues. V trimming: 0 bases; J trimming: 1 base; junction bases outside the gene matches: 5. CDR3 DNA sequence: TGCGCCAGCAGCCAAGATTTCCCTAGCGGGGGCACAGATACGCAGTATTTT. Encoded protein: CASSQDFPSGGTDTQYF.

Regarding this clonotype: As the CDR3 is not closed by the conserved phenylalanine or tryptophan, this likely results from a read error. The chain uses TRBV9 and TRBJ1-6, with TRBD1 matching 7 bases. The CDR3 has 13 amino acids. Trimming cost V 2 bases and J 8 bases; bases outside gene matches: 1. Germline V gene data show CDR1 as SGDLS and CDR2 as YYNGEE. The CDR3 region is CASSVDRDSPLHI. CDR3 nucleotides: TGTGCCAGCAGCGTCGACAGGGATTCACCCCTCCACATT.

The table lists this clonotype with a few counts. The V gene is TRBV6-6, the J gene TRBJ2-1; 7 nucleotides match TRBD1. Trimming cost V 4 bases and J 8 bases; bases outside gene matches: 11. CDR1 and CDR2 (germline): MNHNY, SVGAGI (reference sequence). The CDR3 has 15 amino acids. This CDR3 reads CASSSLTGVSDEQFF. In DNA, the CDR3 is TGTGCCAGCAGTTCGCTTACAGGGGTGTCGGATGAGCAGTTCTTC.

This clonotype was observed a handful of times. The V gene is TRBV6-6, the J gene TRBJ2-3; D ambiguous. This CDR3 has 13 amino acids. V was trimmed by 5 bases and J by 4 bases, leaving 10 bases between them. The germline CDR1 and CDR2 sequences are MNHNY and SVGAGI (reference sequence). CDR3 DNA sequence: TGTGCCAGCAGTATTCGACCGGCAGATACGCAGTATTTT. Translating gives CASSIRPADTQYF.

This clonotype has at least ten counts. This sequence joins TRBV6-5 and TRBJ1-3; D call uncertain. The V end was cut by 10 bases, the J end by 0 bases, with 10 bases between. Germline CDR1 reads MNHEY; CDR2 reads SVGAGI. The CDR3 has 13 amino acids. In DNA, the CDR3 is TGTGCCACTGGACTGATCTCTGGAAACACCATATATTTT. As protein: CATGLISGNTIYF.

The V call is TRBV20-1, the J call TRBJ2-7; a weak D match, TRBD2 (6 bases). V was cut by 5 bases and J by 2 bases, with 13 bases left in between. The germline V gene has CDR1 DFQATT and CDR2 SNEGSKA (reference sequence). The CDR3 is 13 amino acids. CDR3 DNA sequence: TGCAGTGCTCGGGACTTCACCACCTACGAGCAGTACTTC. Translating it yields CSARDFTTYEQYF.

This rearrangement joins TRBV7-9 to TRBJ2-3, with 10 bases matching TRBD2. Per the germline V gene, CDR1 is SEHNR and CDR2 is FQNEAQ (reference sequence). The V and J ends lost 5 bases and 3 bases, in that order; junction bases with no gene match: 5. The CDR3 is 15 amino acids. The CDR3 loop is CASSAGLAETDTQYF. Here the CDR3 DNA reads TGTGCCAGCAGCGCAGGACTAGCGGAGACAGATACGCAGTATTTT.

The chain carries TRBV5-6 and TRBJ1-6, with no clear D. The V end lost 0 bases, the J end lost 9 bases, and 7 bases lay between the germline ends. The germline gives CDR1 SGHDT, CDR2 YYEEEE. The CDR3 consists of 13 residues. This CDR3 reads CASSLGTSSPLHF. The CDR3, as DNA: TGTGCCAGCAGCTTGGGCACGTCTTCACCCCTCCACTTT.

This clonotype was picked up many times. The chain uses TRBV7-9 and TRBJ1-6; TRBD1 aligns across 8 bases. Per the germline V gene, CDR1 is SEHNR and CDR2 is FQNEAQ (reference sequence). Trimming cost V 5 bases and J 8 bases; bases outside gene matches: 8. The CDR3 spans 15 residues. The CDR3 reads CASSRDDRGHSPLHF. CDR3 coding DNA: TGTGCCAGCAGCCGTGACGACAGGGGACATTCACCCCTCCACTTT.

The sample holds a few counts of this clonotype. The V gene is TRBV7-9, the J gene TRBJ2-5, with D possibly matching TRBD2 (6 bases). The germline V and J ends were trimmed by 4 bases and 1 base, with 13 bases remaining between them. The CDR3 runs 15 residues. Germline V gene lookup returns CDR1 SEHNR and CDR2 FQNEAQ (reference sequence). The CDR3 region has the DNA TGTGCCAGCAGCTCATGGTCGACTAGCCAAGAGACCCAGTACTTC. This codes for CASSSWSTSQETQYF.

CDR3 in DNA: TGTGCCAGCAGCCAAGATTGGCCTAGCGAGAGCTCCTACGAGCAGTACTTC. It translates to CASSQDWPSESSYEQYF. The chain recombines TRBV4-2 with TRBJ2-7; perhaps TRBD2 as D (6 bases). There are 17 residues in the CDR3. The germline V gene has CDR1 LGHNA and CDR2 YNFKEQ. The ends were cut back, 0 bases at V and 0 bases at J, with 15 bases in the middle.

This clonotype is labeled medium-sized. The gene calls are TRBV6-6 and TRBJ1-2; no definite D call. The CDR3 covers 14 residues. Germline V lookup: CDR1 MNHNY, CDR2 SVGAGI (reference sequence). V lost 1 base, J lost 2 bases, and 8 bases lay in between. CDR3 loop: CASSYLDGNYGYTF. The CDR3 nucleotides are TGTGCCAGCAGTTACTTGGACGGCAACTATGGCTACACCTTC.

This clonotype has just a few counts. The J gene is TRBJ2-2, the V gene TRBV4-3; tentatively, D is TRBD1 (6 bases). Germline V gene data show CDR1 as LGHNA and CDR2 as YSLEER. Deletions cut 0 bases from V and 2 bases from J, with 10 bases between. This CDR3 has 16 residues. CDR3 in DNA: TGCGCCAGCAGCCAAGAGGGGGCTCCAAACACCGGGGAGCTGTTTTTT. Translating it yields CASSQEGAPNTGELFF.

In DNA form, the CDR3 reads TGCAGTGCTACTAGCGGGAGCTCCTACGAGCAGTACTTC. Its translation is CSATSGSSYEQYF. This chain uses TRBV20-1 with TRBJ2-7; TRBD2 matches 10 bases. Germline V gives CDR1 DFQATT, CDR2 SNEGSKA (reference sequence). This CDR3 is 13 amino acids long. Unmatched junction bases numbered 0, after V lost 4 bases and J lost 0 bases.

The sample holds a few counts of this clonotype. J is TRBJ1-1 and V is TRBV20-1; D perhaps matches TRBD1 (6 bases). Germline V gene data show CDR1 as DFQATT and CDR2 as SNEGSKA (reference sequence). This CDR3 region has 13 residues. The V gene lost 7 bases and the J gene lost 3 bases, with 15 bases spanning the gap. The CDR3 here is CSVSGDWDTEAFF. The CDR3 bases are TGCAGTGTTTCAGGGGATTGGGACACTGAAGCTTTCTTT.